This passage covers 21 T cell receptor beta chains from one sample sequenced in a study of technical replicates of blood from a few donors. Some clones are missing from TCRdb's copy, which holds only in-frame ones; the method was immunoSEQ multiplex PCR. Seen here are roughly 80,000 clones, 94% observed once, and the top ten hold about 0.35%. Specimen: T cells isolated from PBMCs. The receptors come from a human donor in good health.

The rearrangement uses TRBV5-5 and TRBJ1-2; the match to TRBD1 covers 11 bases. Germline CDR1 SGHKS, CDR2 YYEKEE (reference sequence). J lost 0 bases, V lost 2 bases, and 6 bases had no gene match. The CDR3 totals 17 residues. The CDR3 is CASSFGDRGTSNYGYTF. As DNA, the CDR3 is TGTGCCAGCAGCTTCGGGGACAGGGGGACCTCTAACTATGGCTACACCTTC.

This clone has only one observation. CDR3 bases: TGTGCCATCAGTGGGACAGACACTGAAGCTTTCTTT. It is translated as CAISGTDTEAFF. This chain uses TRBV10-3 with TRBJ1-1; maybe TRBD1 (6 bases). V was clipped by 4 bases and J by 3 bases, with 6 bases between them. This CDR3 has 12 residues. Germline CDR1 and CDR2: ENHRY and SYGVKD.

The rearrangement links TRBV19 to TRBJ1-1; D is possibly TRBD1 (5 bases). V lost 5 bases and J 2 bases, leaving 9 bases between the germline ends. Per the germline V gene, CDR1 is LNHDA and CDR2 is SQIVND (reference sequence). CDR3 size: 13 residues. CDR3 DNA sequence: TGTGCCAGTAGTGTTACAGGAAACACTGAAGCTTTCTTT. Its translation: CASSVTGNTEAFF.

Comment on this clone: Different DNA sequences within this sample yield the same CDR3. The J gene is TRBJ1-1, the V gene TRBV27, with 9 bases aligning to TRBD1. Germline lookup yields CDR1 MNHEY and CDR2 SMNVEV (reference sequence). V shed 1 base and J 2 bases; nucleotides not matched to a gene: 11. The CDR3 has 18 amino acids. This CDR3 reads CASSLYRSPDRGNTEAFF. DNA for the CDR3: TGTGCCAGCAGTTTATACCGTTCCCCGGACAGGGGAAACACTGAAGCTTTCTTT.

The J gene is TRBJ1-2, the V gene TRBV29-1, with 8 bases that match TRBD1. The CDR3 totals 13 residues. With V trimmed by 5 bases and J by 0 bases, 2 bases remained unmatched. The germline CDR1 and CDR2 sequences are SQVTM and ANQGSEA. CDR3 nucleotides: TGCAGCGTTACAGGGGGTACTAACTATGGCTACACCTTC. It yields the protein CSVTGGTNYGYTF.

In its sample, this clone was seen once. The chain recombines TRBV10-2 with TRBJ1-1, with D possibly TRBD1 on 6 matching bases. V was shortened by 0 bases and J by 1 base, with 18 bases between the two germline ends. The CDR3 runs 18 residues. Germline V gives CDR1 WSHSY, CDR2 SAAADI. CDR3 in DNA: TGCGCCAGCAGTGAGTCGATAGGGTTGGCAGGGGCGAACACTGAAGCTTTCTTT. Amino acids: CASSESIGLAGANTEAFF.

The CDR3 is CASSHRSEAFF. CDR3 coding DNA: TGTGCCAGCAGCCACAGGAGTGAAGCTTTCTTT. The chain employs TRBV21-1 and TRBJ1-1; TRBD1, the table's D call, lacks a check against the DNA. TRBV21-1 is deemed a pseudogene. The CDR3 is 11 residues long.

The V call is TRBV7-6, the J call TRBJ2-2; D is unresolved. Trimming pared 1 base from V and 6 bases from J, leaving 15 bases between. The CDR3 is 16 residues long. Looked up from germline, CDR1 is SGHVS and CDR2 is FNYEAQ. As DNA, the CDR3 is TGTGCCAGCAGCTTAGATTGGGCACTTACCGCCGGGGAGCTGTTTTTT. Protein: CASSLDWALTAGELFF.

The chain has TRBV7-2 and TRBJ2-3; TRBD2 matches 8 bases. Germline CDR1 and CDR2: SGHTA and FQGNSA. The trim removed 1 base at V and 5 bases at J, leaving 5 bases unmatched. CDR3 size: 15 residues. DNA of the CDR3: TGTGCCAGCAGCTTAGTTCGAGCGGGAGTAGATACGCAGTATTTT. Its translation is CASSLVRAGVDTQYF.

V and J are TRBV7-2 and TRBJ2-2; no definite D call. The V and J ends lost 2 bases and 4 bases respectively, with 11 bases between them. Germline CDR1 and CDR2: SGHTA and FQGNSA. The CDR3 runs 15 residues. The CDR3 protein is CASSLMVSATGELFF. As DNA, the CDR3 is TGTGCCAGCAGCTTAATGGTCAGCGCCACCGGGGAGCTGTTTTTT.

This sequence joins TRBV13 and TRBJ2-3, with 9 bases matching TRBD1. Trimming removed 7 bases from V and 3 bases from J; junction bases left unmatched: 2. There are 13 residues in the CDR3. Germline V gives CDR1 PRHDT, CDR2 FYEKMQ (reference sequence). The CDR3 DNA sequence: TGTGCCAGCAAGGACAGGGGTACAGATACGCAGTATTTT. It is translated as CASKDRGTDTQYF. The full variable domain, its missing parts supplied by reference TRBV13 and TRBJ2-3, is AAGVIQSPRHLIKEKRETATLKCYPIPRHDTVYWYQQGPGQDPQFLISFYEKMQSDKGSIPDRFSAQQFSDYHSELNMSSLELGDSALYFCASKDRGTDTQYFGPGTRLTVL.

The chain couples TRBV13 to TRBJ1-4; tentatively, D is TRBD1 (5 bases). Looked up from germline, CDR1 is PRHDT and CDR2 is FYEKMQ (reference sequence). The CDR3 spans 16 residues. V was trimmed by 5 bases and J by 9 bases, leaving 22 bases between them. The CDR3 here is CASSPATAMTAQKLFF. CDR3 nucleotides: TGTGCCAGCAGCCCAGCCACCGCTATGACAGCGCAAAAACTGTTTTTT.

The rearrangement uses TRBV18 and TRBJ2-7; D unresolved. Trimming removed 0 bases from V and 2 bases from J, with 8 bases in between. Per germline, CDR1 KGHSH and CDR2 LQKENI. The CDR3 runs 14 residues. CDR3: CASSPPARTYEQYF. In nucleotides, the CDR3 is TGTGCCAGCTCACCACCGGCCCGAACCTACGAGCAGTACTTC.

The chain carries TRBV6-1 and TRBJ2-7; D perhaps matches TRBD1 (5 bases). Germline CDR1 reads MNHNS; CDR2 reads SASEGT. The CDR3 length is 14 residues. Deletions cut 4 bases from V and 1 base from J, with 11 bases between. The CDR3 protein is CASSVRGGSYEQYF. CDR3 DNA sequence: TGTGCCAGCAGTGTTAGGGGTGGATCCTACGAGCAGTACTTC.

The CDR3 region is CASRAIPPGELYNYGYTF. The CDR3 region has the DNA TGTGCCAGCAGAGCCATTCCCCCTGGGGAGCTATATAACTATGGCTACACCTTC. The chain has TRBV9 and TRBJ1-2, with D unclear. V dropped 5 bases and J dropped 1 base, with 24 bases sitting between them. Per germline, CDR1 SGDLS and CDR2 YYNGEE. This CDR3 is built from 18 residues.

The V and J genes are TRBV6-1 and TRBJ1-5; maybe TRBD1 (5 bases). V lost 4 bases and J lost 3, with 7 bases in between. The CDR3 extends over 13 amino acids. In germline, CDR1 is MNHNS, CDR2 SASEGT. DNA for the CDR3: TGTGCCAGCAGTGCGGACAACAATCAGCCCCAGCATTTT. This encodes CASSADNNQPQHF.

This chain joins TRBV6-1 and TRBJ2-7; D ambiguous. Germline CDR1 and CDR2: MNHNS and SASEGT. The CDR3 is made up of 14 amino acids. V gave up 10 bases and J gave up 8 bases, with 24 bases separating them. CDR3 coding DNA: TGTGCCACTACCCTTAGCCTTCAACGGTCCCAGCAGTACTTC. Translating it yields CATTLSLQRSQQYF.

J is TRBJ1-5 and V is TRBV15; the D is unclear. Trimming left V 1 base short and J 4 bases short, with 11 bases between. Germline V gene sequence: CDR1 LNHNV, CDR2 YYDKDF (reference sequence). The CDR3 is 15 residues long. In DNA form, the CDR3 reads TGTGCCACCAGCAGAGTTGCAGTCTTGAATCAGCCCCAGCATTTT. It is translated as CATSRVAVLNQPQHF.

The chain couples TRBV9 to TRBJ2-1, with 7 bases matching TRBD2. Germline values: CDR1 SGDLS, CDR2 YYNGEE. The V segment lost 4 bases and the J segment 7 bases; nucleotides outside the gene matches: 8. The CDR3 covers 14 residues. In DNA, the CDR3 is TGTGCCAGCAGCCCCCTTGCGGGAGCTAATGAGCAGTTCTTC. Encoded protein: CASSPLAGANEQFF.

The rearrangement links TRBV27 to TRBJ2-1, with D uncertain. This CDR3 contains 13 residues. Germline V gene data show CDR1 as MNHEY and CDR2 as SMNVEV (reference sequence). V lost 2 bases and J lost 6, with 8 bases in between. CDR3 residues: CASSLRLFNEQFF. The CDR3 DNA is TGTGCCAGCAGTTTAAGACTCTTCAATGAGCAGTTCTTC.

The gene calls are TRBV18 and TRBJ2-7, with unresolved D. The germline V gene encodes CDR1 KGHSH and CDR2 LQKENI. The V end lost 6 bases, the J end lost 2 bases, and 14 bases lay between the germline ends. There are 14 residues in the CDR3. CDR3 nucleotides: TGTGCCAGCTCTAACGACATGCAGGCCTACGAGCAGTACTTC. Protein: CASSNDMQAYEQYF.